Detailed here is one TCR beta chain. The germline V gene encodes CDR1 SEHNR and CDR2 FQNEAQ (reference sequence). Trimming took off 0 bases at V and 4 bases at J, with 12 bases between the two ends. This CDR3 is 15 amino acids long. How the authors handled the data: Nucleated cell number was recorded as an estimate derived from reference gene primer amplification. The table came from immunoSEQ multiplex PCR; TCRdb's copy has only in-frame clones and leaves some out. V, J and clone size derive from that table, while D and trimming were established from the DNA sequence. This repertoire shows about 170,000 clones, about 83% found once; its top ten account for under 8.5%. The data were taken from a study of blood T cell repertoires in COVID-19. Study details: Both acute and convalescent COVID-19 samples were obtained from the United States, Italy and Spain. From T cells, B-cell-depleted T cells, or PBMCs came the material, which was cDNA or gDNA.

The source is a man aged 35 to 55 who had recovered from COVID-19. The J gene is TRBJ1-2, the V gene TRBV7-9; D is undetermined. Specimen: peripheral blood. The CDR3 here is CASSLASGESYGYTF. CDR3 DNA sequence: TGTGCCAGCAGCTTAGCCTCCGGGGAGAGCTATGGCTACACCTTC.